This T cell receptor (beta chain) was sequenced during a study of PD-1 blockade in classical Hodgkin lymphoma. Some clones are missing from TCRdb's copy, which holds only in-frame ones; the method was immunoSEQ multiplex PCR. The table lists about 35,000 clones, around 90% of them singletons, with about 0.21% in the top ten. With no exception, relapse followed autologous stem cell transplantation in all patients, and brentuximab vedotin exposure varied. Negative selection with magnetic separation was used to purify CD4+ T cells from thawed PBMCs. The V end lost 0 bases, the J end lost 0 bases, and 12 bases lay between the germline ends. Germline V CDR1 and CDR2: MNHNY, SVGAGI (reference sequence). The CDR3 extends over 16 amino acids.

The material sequenced was CD4+ T cells from blood, taken at baseline. This sequence was found in a human donor with classical Hodgkin lymphoma. The chain uses TRBV6-6 and TRBJ2-7; D not resolved. The CDR3 DNA is TGTGCCAGCAGTTACTCGAAATACAGTAGCTCCTACGAGCAGTACTTC. It specifies CASSYSKYSSSYEQYF.